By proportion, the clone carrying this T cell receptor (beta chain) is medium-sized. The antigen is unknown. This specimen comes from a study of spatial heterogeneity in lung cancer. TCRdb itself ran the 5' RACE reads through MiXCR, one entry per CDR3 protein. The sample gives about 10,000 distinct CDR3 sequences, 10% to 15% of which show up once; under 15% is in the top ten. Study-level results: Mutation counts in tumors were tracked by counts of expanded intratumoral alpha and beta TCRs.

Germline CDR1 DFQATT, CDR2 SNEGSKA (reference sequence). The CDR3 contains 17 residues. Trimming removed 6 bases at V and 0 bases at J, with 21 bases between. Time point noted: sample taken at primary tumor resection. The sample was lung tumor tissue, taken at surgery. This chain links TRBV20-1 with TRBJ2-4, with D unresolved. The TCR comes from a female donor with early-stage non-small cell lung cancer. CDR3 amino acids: CSAPLGLTLLAKNIQYF. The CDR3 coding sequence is TGCAGTGCCCCACTTGGTTTGACGTTACTAGCCAAAAACATTCAGTACTTC.